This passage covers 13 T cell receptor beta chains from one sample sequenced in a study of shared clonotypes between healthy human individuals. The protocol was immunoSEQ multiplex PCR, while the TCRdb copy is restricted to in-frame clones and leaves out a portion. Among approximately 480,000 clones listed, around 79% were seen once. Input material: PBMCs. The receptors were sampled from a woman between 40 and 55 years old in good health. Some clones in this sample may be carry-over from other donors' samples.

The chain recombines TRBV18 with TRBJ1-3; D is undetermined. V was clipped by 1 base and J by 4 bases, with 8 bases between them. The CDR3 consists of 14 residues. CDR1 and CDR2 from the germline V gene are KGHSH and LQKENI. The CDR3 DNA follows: TGTGCCAGCTCACCACAGGGTTACGGAAACACCATATATTTT. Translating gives CASSPQGYGNTIYF.

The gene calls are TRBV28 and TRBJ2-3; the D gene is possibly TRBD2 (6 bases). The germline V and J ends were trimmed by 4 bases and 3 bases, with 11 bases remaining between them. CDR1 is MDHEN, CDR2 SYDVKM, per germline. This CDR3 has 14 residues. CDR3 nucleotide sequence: TGTGCCAGCAGTTCCCCTGGGGGGACAGATACGCAGTATTTT. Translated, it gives CASSSPGGTDTQYF.

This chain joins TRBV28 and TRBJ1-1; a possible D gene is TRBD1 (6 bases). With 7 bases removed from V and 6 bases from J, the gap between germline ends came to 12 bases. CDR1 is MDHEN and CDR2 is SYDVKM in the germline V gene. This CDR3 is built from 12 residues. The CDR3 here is CASINRVPEAFF. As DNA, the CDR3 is TGTGCCAGCATTAACAGGGTTCCTGAAGCTTTCTTT.

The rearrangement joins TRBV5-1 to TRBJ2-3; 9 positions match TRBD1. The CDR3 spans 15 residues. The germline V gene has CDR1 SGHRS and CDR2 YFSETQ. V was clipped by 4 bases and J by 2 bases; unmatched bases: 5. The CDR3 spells CASSTGQGHTDTQYF. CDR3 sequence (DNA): TGCGCCAGCAGCACCGGACAGGGGCACACAGATACGCAGTATTTT.

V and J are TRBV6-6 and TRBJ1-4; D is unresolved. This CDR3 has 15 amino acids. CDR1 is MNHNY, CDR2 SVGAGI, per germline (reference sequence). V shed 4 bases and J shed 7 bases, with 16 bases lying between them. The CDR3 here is CASSFGQVSGEKLFF. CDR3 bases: TGTGCCAGCAGTTTCGGGCAGGTTTCGGGTGAAAAACTGTTTTTT.

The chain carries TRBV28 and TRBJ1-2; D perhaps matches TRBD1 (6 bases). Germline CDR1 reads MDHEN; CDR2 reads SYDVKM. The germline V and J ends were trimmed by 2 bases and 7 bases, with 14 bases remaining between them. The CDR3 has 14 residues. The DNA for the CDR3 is TGTGCCAGCAGTTTAAGTCGGGGGGCGCGTGGCTACACCTTC. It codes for CASSLSRGARGYTF.

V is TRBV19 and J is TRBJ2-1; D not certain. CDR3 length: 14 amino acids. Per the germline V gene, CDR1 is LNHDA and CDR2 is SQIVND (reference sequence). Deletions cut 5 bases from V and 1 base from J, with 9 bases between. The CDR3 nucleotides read TGTGCCAGTAGTCCGACCGATTCCTACAATGAGCAGTTCTTC. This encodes CASSPTDSYNEQFF. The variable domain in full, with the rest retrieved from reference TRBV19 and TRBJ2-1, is DGGITQSPKYLFRKEGQNVTLSCEQNLNHDAMYWYRQDPGQGLRLIYYSQIVNDFQKGDIAEGYSVSREKKESFPLTVTSAQKNPTAFYLCASSPTDSYNEQFFGPGTRLTVL.

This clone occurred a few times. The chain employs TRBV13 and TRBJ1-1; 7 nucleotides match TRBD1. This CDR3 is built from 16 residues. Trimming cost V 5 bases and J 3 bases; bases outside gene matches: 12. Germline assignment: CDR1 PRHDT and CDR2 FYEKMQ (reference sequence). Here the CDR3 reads CASSHTYDRDDTEAFF. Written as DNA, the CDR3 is TGTGCCAGCAGCCACACCTATGACAGGGATGACACTGAAGCTTTCTTT.

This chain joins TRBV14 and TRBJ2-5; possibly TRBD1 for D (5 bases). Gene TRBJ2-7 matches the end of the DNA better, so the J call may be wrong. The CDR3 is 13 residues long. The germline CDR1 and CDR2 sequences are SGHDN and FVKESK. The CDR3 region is CASSQAGSSEQYF. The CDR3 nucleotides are TGTGCCAGCAGCCAAGCAGGGTCCAGCGAGCAGTACTTC.

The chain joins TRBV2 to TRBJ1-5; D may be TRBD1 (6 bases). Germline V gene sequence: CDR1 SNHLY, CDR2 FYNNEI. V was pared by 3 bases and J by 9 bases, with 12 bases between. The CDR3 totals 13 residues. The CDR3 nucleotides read TGTGCCAGCAGTGAGGGGGCCAGGCGGCCCCAGCATTTT. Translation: CASSEGARRPQHF.

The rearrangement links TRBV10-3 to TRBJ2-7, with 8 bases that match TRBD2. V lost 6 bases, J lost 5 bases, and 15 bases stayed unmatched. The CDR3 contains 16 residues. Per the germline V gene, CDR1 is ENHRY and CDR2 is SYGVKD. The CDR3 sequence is CAIRPSSGTAIHEQYF. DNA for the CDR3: TGTGCCATCAGACCGAGTAGCGGGACGGCTATTCACGAGCAGTACTTC.

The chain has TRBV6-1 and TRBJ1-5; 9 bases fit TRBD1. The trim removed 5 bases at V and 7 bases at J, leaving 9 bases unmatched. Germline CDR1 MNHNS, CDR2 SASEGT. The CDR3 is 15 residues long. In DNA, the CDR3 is TGTGCCAGCAGTTTAACAGGGGGCGCGGGGCAGCCCCAGCATTTT. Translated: CASSLTGGAGQPQHF.

The CDR3 sequence: CASSPHAGTSSYNEQFF. CDR3 DNA: TGTGCCAGCAGCCCGCATGCGGGGACTAGCTCCTACAATGAGCAGTTCTTC. The chain employs TRBV7-2 and TRBJ2-1, with TRBD2 identical over 8 bases. Germline assignment: CDR1 SGHTA and CDR2 FQGNSA. After removal of 5 bases from V and 0 bases from J, the junction contained 9 bases not matched to a gene. The CDR3 length is 17 residues.